Below, 23 T cell receptor beta chains from the same sample are listed, as sequenced in a study of T cell responses to AZD1222 COVID-19 vaccine. Clones were read by immunoSEQ multiplex PCR, and TCRdb kept only the in-frame ones, dropping some. The table records approximately 140,000 clones, around nine tenths of them present only once. Sequenced here: peripheral blood, sampled 28 days after the second AZD1222 dose. The receptors come from an adult who received the AZD1222 COVID-19 vaccine.

The V call is TRBV4-3, the J call TRBJ2-3, with 7 bases lining up with TRBD2. CDR3 length: 16 residues. The germline CDR1 and CDR2 sequences are LGHNA and YSLEER. Germline trimming cut 3 bases from V and 11 bases from J; bases unmatched to any gene: 17. CDR3: CASSQGVLSPTGGQYF. For the CDR3, the DNA is TGCGCCAGCAGCCAGGGGGTCCTCTCCCCCACGGGGGGGCAGTATTTT.

The table lists this clone with a count of one. The gene calls are TRBV7-3 and TRBJ1-1; no clear D gene. V was shortened by 5 bases and J by 3 bases, with 10 bases between the two germline ends. There are 13 residues in the CDR3. CDR1 SGHTA and CDR2 FQGTGA come from the germline V gene. CDR3 coding DNA: TGTGCCAGCAGCCCGGGTGGGTACACTGAAGCTTTCTTT. Amino acids: CASSPGGYTEAFF.

This clone was seen just once. The chain joins TRBV14 to TRBJ2-7; tentative D call: TRBD2 (6 bases). Germline loops: CDR1 SGHDN, CDR2 FVKESK. The CDR3 length is 15 residues. The ends were cut back, 4 bases at V and 3 bases at J, with 16 bases in the middle. Written as DNA, the CDR3 is TGTGCCAGCAGCCCCGGGAGCCAGGGTTACTACGAGCAGTACTTC. Translating gives CASSPGSQGYYEQYF.

The J gene is TRBJ2-1, the V gene TRBV19; 9 bases map to TRBD2. V dropped 10 bases and J dropped 0; count of bases not matched to a gene: 7. Germline V lookup: CDR1 LNHDA, CDR2 SQIVND (reference sequence). CDR3 length: 15 amino acids. The CDR3 sequence is CATRLAGYSYNEQFF. The CDR3 DNA reads TGTGCCACCCGTCTAGCGGGGTACTCCTACAATGAGCAGTTCTTC. Complete variable domain (other parts from reference TRBV19 and TRBJ2-1): DGGITQSPKYLFRKEGQNVTLSCEQNLNHDAMYWYRQDPGQGLRLIYYSQIVNDFQKGDIAEGYSVSREKKESFPLTVTSAQKNPTAFYLCATRLAGYSYNEQFFGPGTRLTVL.

J is TRBJ1-6 and V is TRBV19, with D perhaps matching TRBD1 (6 bases). V shed 1 base and J shed 9 bases, with 10 bases lying between them. The CDR3 loop spans 14 amino acids. Germline-derived CDR1 and CDR2 are LNHDA and SQIVND (reference sequence). CDR3 residues: CASSIGQGISPLHF. The CDR3, as DNA: TGTGCCAGTAGTATAGGCCAGGGGATTTCACCCCTCCACTTT. The full variable domain, rest sourced from reference TRBV19 and TRBJ1-6, is DGGITQSPKYLFRKEGQNVTLSCEQNLNHDAMYWYRQDPGQGLRLIYYSQIVNDFQKGDIAEGYSVSREKKESFPLTVTSAQKNPTAFYLCASSIGQGISPLHFGNGTRLTVT.

The sample holds one count of this clone. The chain couples TRBV28 to TRBJ1-5; D perhaps matches TRBD1 (5 bases). CDR1 is MDHEN and CDR2 is SYDVKM in the germline V gene. V was pared by 7 bases and J by 11 bases, with 18 bases between. The CDR3 consists of 13 residues. CDR3 loop: CASMTGPGRAQHF. DNA of the CDR3: TGTGCCAGCATGACGGGACCAGGGCGTGCCCAGCATTTT.

The chain carries TRBV6-2 or TRBV6-3 and TRBJ1-2; 7 bases line up with TRBD1. V dropped 2 bases and J dropped 4; count of bases not matched to a gene: 10. Germline assignment: CDR1 MNHEY and CDR2 SVGEGT. The CDR3 loop spans 16 amino acids. The CDR3 loop is CASSYLGTADIYGYTF. CDR3 bases: TGTGCCAGCAGTTACCTGGGGACAGCAGACATCTATGGCTACACCTTC.

V is TRBV10-3 and J is TRBJ2-3, with no clear D. Per the germline V gene, CDR1 is ENHRY and CDR2 is SYGVKD. V lost 2 bases to trimming and J lost 1 base, with 4 bases between them. The CDR3 has 13 residues. Written as DNA, the CDR3 is TGTGCCATCAGTGAGCCTGGCACAGATACGCAGTATTTT. Its translation is CAISEPGTDTQYF.

The chain uses TRBV15 and TRBJ2-1, with unresolved D. The germline V and J ends were trimmed by 0 bases and 8 bases, with 14 bases remaining between them. The CDR3 totals 15 residues. The germline CDR1 and CDR2 sequences are LNHNV and YYDKDF (reference sequence). The CDR3 reads CATSREGAPVDEQFF. In nucleotides, the CDR3 is TGTGCCACCAGCAGAGAGGGCGCCCCTGTGGATGAGCAGTTCTTC.

The chain joins TRBV28 to TRBJ2-4; D is perhaps TRBD1 (5 bases). CDR1 is MDHEN, CDR2 SYDVKM, per germline. The CDR3 loop spans 15 amino acids. V was shortened by 6 bases and J by 1 base, with 13 bases between the two germline ends. The CDR3: CASSSPGKAKNIQYF. The CDR3 nucleotides are TGTGCCAGCAGCTCTCCAGGGAAGGCCAAAAACATTCAGTACTTC.

This clone was observed a single time. The rearrangement links TRBV5-4 to TRBJ2-1; 7 bases line up with TRBD1. V gave up 5 bases and J gave up 9 bases; unmatched junction bases: 8. The CDR3 runs to 13 residues. Germline CDR1 SGHNT, CDR2 YYREEE (reference sequence). CDR3 DNA: TGTGCCAGCAGAACAGGGGTAAGGAGTGAGCAGTTCTTC. Its protein product is CASRTGVRSEQFF.

V usage is TRBV27 and J usage is TRBJ2-1; TRBD1 agrees at 9 bases. Germline-derived CDR1 and CDR2 are MNHEY and SMNVEV (reference sequence). The CDR3 covers 15 residues. The V gene end was trimmed by 2 bases and the J gene end by 3 bases; junction bases not matched to a gene: 2. The CDR3 sequence is CASSLTGGVYNEQFF. CDR3 nucleotides: TGTGCCAGCAGTTTAACAGGGGGCGTCTACAATGAGCAGTTCTTC.

This sequence joins TRBV19 and TRBJ1-2; D remains unclear. V lost 0 bases and J 5 bases, leaving 22 bases between the germline ends. The CDR3 is 18 residues long. CDR1 is LNHDA and CDR2 is SQIVND in the germline V gene (reference sequence). The CDR3 DNA is TGTGCCAGTAGTATAGACCGCCCCATGGCCGGAGGGTATTATGGCTACACCTTC. Its translation: CASSIDRPMAGGYYGYTF.

The V and J genes are TRBV9 and TRBJ1-2; the match to TRBD1 covers 12 bases. The V gene end was trimmed by 6 bases and the J gene end by 4 bases; junction bases not matched to a gene: 13. Per the germline V gene, CDR1 is SGDLS and CDR2 is YYNGEE. This CDR3 region has 17 residues. The CDR3 protein is CASNDLGTGGAGYGYTF. In nucleotides, the CDR3 is TGTGCCAGCAATGATCTAGGGACAGGGGGCGCGGGCTATGGCTACACCTTC.

This chain connects TRBV6-5 to TRBJ1-6, with unresolved D. Looked up from germline, CDR1 is MNHEY and CDR2 is SVGAGI. V lost 4 bases and J lost 0, with 4 bases in between. The CDR3 consists of 14 residues. CDR3 in amino acids: CASSFGSYNSPLHF. The CDR3 bases are TGTGCCAGCAGTTTCGGCTCCTATAATTCACCCCTCCACTTT.

The chain recombines TRBV29-1 with TRBJ2-3; no firm D call. CDR3 length: 10 amino acids. V lost 3 bases, J lost 11 bases, and 9 bases lay in between. Germline V lookup: CDR1 SQVTM, CDR2 ANQGSEA. The CDR3: CSVDRPKQYF. DNA for the CDR3: TGCAGCGTTGACAGGCCCAAGCAGTATTTT.

The genes are TRBV5-4 and TRBJ1-2; no definite D call. This CDR3 has 12 residues. Germline CDR1 is SGHNT and CDR2 is YYREEE (reference sequence). V was clipped by 0 bases and J by 14 bases, with 14 bases between them. DNA of the CDR3: TGTGCCAGCAGCTTGGATCCGGGCAGGAATACCTTC. This translates into CASSLDPGRNTF.

V is TRBV5-8 and J is TRBJ2-3; no reliable D call. With 3 bases removed from V and 6 bases from J, the gap between germline ends came to 11 bases. The germline V gene has CDR1 SGHTS and CDR2 YDEGEE. The CDR3 runs to 13 residues. CDR3: CASSSGPRDTQYF. Written as DNA, the CDR3 is TGTGCCAGCAGCTCCGGCCCCAGGGATACGCAGTATTTT.

J is TRBJ2-6 and V is TRBV6-1; no clear D gene. The CDR3 length is 15 residues. Between the trimmed V and J ends, which lost 2 bases and 0 bases, there was a span of 5 bases. Germline V gene sequence: CDR1 MNHNS, CDR2 SASEGT. The CDR3 protein is CASSEMSSGANVLTF. In DNA form, the CDR3 reads TGTGCCAGCAGTGAAATGAGCTCTGGGGCCAACGTCCTGACTTTC.

The chain has TRBV28 and TRBJ1-5, with D hard to call. Germline CDR1 and CDR2: MDHEN and SYDVKM. CDR3 length: 17 residues. V lost 2 bases and J 2 bases, leaving 16 bases between the germline ends. CDR3 amino acids: CASSLIKELLGNQPQHF. CDR3 in DNA: TGTGCCAGCAGTTTAATTAAGGAGCTTTTGGGCAATCAGCCCCAGCATTTT.

V gene TRBV6-2 or TRBV6-3 combines with J gene TRBJ2-7, with TRBD2 matching over 7 bases. The CDR3 length is 13 residues. Germline-derived CDR1 and CDR2 are MNHEY and SVGEGT. V dropped 4 bases and J dropped 7; count of bases not matched to a gene: 7. The CDR3 DNA sequence: TGTGCCAGCAGTTGGCAGCCCGGGGGGGAGCAGTACTTC. It translates to CASSWQPGGEQYF.

A few counts support this clone. This CDR3 is CAISEGRQGWGEKLFF. The DNA of the CDR3 is TGTGCCATCAGTGAGGGAAGACAGGGATGGGGTGAAAAACTGTTTTTT. This rearrangement joins TRBV10-3 to TRBJ1-4, with 7 bases fitting TRBD1. Germline-derived CDR1 and CDR2 are ENHRY and SYGVKD. With 2 bases clipped from V and 7 bases from J, the junction kept 10 bases outside the gene matches. The CDR3 consists of 16 residues.

V and J are TRBV29-1 and TRBJ1-1; 8 bases agree with TRBD1. V dropped 0 bases and J dropped 0; count of bases not matched to a gene: 9. The CDR3 runs 17 residues. CDR1 and CDR2 from the germline V gene are SQVTM and ANQGSEA. DNA for the CDR3: TGCAGCGTTGAAGATCAGGACAGGGACTCCATGAACACTGAAGCTTTCTTT. It is translated as CSVEDQDRDSMNTEAFF.